This T cell receptor beta chain originates from a study of shared clonotypes between healthy human individuals. Looked up from germline, CDR1 is ENHRY and CDR2 is SYGVKD. The length of the CDR3 is 13 residues. The ends were cut back, 7 bases at V and 4 bases at J, with 12 bases in the middle. Repertoires were generated with immunoSEQ multiplex PCR, while TCRdb's copy carries only in-frame clones and drops some. The sample contains just over 2,000,000 clones, over 85% of which appear only once. This clone appeared once. Sequencing input: naive CD4+ T cells sorted from blood. Subset described: CD45RA+ positively selected. This clonotype was sampled from a man aged 18 to 35 in good health. The chain links TRBV10-3 to TRBJ2-3, with D maybe TRBD2 (5 bases). The CDR3 here is CAITAGGADTQYF. The CDR3 coding sequence is TGTGCCATCACTGCGGGTGGGGCAGATACGCAGTATTTT.